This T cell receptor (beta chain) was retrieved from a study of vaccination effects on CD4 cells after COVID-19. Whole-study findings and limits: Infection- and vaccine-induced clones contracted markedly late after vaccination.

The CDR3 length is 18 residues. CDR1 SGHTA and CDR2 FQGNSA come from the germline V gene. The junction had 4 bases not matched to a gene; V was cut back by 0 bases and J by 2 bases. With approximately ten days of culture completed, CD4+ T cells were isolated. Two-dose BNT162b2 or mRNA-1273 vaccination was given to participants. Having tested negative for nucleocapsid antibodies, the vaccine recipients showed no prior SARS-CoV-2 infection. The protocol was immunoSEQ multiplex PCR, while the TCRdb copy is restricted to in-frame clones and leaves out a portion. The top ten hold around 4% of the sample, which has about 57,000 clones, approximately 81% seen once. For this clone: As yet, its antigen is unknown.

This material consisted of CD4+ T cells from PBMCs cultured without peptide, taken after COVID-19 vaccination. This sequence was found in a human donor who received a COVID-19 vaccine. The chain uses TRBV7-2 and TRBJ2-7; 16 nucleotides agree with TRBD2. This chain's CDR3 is CASSLATGLAGGTYEQYF. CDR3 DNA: TGTGCCAGCAGCTTAGCCACGGGACTAGCGGGAGGGACCTACGAGCAGTACTTC.